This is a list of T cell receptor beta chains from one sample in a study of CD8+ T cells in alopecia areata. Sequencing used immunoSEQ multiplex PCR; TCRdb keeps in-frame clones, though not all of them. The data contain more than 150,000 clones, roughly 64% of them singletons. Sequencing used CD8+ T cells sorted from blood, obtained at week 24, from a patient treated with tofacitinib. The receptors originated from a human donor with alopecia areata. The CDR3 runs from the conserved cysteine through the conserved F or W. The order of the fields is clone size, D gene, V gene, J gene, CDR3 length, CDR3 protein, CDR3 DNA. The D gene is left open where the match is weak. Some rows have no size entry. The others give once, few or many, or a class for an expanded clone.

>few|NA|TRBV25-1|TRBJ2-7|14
CASSEVGGTYEQYF
TGTGCCAGCAGTGAAGTTGGGGGAACCTACGAGCAGTACTTC
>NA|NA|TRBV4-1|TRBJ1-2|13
CASSSGTPYGYTF
TGCGCCAGCAGCAGCGGGACACCCTATGGCTACACCTTC
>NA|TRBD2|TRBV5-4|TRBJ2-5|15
CASSLKREKQETQYF
TGTGCCAGCAGCTTGAAGCGGGAGAAACAAGAGACCCAGTACTTC
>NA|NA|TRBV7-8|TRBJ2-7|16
CASSALPGALGYEQYF
TGTGCCAGCAGCGCACTACCCGGGGCCCTAGGGTACGAGCAGTACTTC
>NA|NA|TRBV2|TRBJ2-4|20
CASSYPRDTTLSAPFGFQYF
TGTGCCAGCAGTTACCCCCGGGACACGACCCTATCAGCCCCGTTTGGATTTCAGTACTTC
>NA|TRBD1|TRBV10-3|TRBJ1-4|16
CAISESRQGANEKLFF
TGTGCCATCAGTGAGTCGAGGCAGGGGGCGAATGAAAAACTGTTTTTT
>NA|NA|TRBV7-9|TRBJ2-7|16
CASSRAGPGSMYEQYF
TGTGCCAGCAGCAGGGCGGGACCCGGTTCAATGTACGAGCAGTACTTC
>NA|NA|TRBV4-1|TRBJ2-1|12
CASSYRENEQFF
TGCGCCAGCAGTTACAGGGAAAATGAGCAGTTCTTC
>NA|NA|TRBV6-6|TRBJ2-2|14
CASSLTGNTGELFF
TGTGCCAGCAGTTTGACAGGGAACACCGGGGAGCTGTTTTTT
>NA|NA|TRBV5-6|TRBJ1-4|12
CASSLTNEKLFF
TGTGCCAGCAGCTTAACTAATGAAAAACTGTTTTTT
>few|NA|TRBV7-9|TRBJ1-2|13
CASSLGGGYGYTF
TGTGCCAGCAGCCTAGGAGGCGGCTATGGCTACACCTTC
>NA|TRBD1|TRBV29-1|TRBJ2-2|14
CSVERQGAPGELFF
TGCAGCGTTGAAAGGCAGGGGGCACCCGGGGAGCTGTTTTTT
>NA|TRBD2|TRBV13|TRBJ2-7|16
CASSGVGTKDTYEQYF
TGTGCCAGCAGCGGCGTCGGGACTAAGGATACCTACGAGCAGTACTTC
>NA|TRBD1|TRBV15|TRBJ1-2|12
CATSSDRGDYTF
TGTGCCACCAGCTCGGACAGGGGGGACTACACCTTC
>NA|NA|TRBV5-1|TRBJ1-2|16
CASSPGGGGKGYGYTF
TGCGCCAGCAGCCCTGGTGGCGGAGGGAAGGGCTATGGCTACACCTTC
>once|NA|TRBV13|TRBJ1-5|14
CASSPGQGRQPQHF
TGTGCCAGCAGCCCTGGGCAGGGGCGTCAGCCCCAGCATTTT
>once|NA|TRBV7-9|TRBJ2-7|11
CASTGSAEQYF
TGTGCCAGCACTGGGTCTGCCGAGCAGTACTTC
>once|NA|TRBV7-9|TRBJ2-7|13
CASSRDNSYEQYF
TGTGCCAGCAGCCGGGACAACTCCTACGAGCAGTACTTC
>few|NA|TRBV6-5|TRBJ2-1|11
CASSGSGDQFF
TGTGCCAGCAGCGGCTCCGGCGATCAGTTCTTC
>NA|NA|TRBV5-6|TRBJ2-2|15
CASSLGFGSPGELFF
TGTGCCAGCAGCTTGGGGTTTGGCTCTCCCGGGGAGCTGTTTTTT
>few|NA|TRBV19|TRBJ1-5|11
CASSIGQPQHF
TGTGCCAGTAGTATTGGTCAGCCCCAGCATTTT
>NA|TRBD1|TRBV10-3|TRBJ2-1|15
CAIREGGRSYNEQFF
TGTGCCATCAGAGAAGGGGGCCGCTCCTACAATGAGCAGTTCTTC
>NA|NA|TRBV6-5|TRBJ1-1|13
CASSPDVNTEAFF
TGTGCCAGCAGCCCGGACGTAAACACTGAAGCTTTCTTT
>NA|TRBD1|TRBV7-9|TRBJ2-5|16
CASSLKETGGRETQYF
TGTGCCAGCAGCTTAAAGGAGACAGGGGGCCGGGAGACCCAGTACTTC
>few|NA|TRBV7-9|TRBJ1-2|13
CASSLGANYGYTF
TGTGCCAGCAGCTTAGGGGCTAACTATGGCTACACCTTC
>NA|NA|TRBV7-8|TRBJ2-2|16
CASSSSGTFNTGELFF
TGTGCCAGCAGTTCCTCCGGGACGTTTAACACCGGGGAGCTGTTTTTT
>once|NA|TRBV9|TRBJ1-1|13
CASSEGVGTEAFF
TGTGCCAGCAGCGAAGGGGTAGGCACTGAAGCTTTCTTT
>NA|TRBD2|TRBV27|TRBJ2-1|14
CASSLAGGTNEQFF
TGTGCCAGCAGTTTAGCGGGGGGCACCAATGAGCAGTTCTTC
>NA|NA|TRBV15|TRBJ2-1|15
CATSRAKGQYNEQFF
TGTGCCACCAGCAGAGCCAAGGGGCAGTACAATGAGCAGTTCTTC
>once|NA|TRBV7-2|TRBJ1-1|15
CASSLYLVRRTEAFF
TGTGCCAGCAGCCTATACTTGGTGCGTCGCACTGAAGCTTTCTTT
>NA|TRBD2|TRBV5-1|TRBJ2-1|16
CASSPFSGGARNEQFF
TGCGCCAGCAGCCCCTTTAGCGGGGGGGCCAGGAATGAGCAGTTCTTC
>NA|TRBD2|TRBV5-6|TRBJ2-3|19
CASSSEQGTSAEVADTQYF
TGTGCCAGCAGCTCCGAACAGGGGACTAGCGCGGAGGTTGCAGATACGCAGTATTTT
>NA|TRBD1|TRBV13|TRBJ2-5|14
CASSLKTGVETQYF
TGTGCCAGCAGCCTCAAGACAGGGGTGGAGACCCAGTACTTC
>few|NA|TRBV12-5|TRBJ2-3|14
CASGLVRVPDTQYF
TGTGCTAGTGGTTTGGTACGGGTCCCAGATACGCAGTATTTT
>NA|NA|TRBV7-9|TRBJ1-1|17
CASSLSTLQGMNTEAFF
TGTGCCAGCAGCTTATCTACCCTGCAGGGGATGAACACTGAAGCTTTCTTT
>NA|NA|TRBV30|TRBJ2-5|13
CAWSPWGQETQYF
TGTGCCTGGAGCCCGTGGGGCCAAGAGACCCAGTACTTC
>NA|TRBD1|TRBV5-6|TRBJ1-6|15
CASSSGTGTNSPLHF
TGTGCCAGCAGCAGTGGGACAGGTACCAATTCACCCCTCCACTTT
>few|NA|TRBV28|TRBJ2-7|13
CASSSPRRYEQYF
TGTGCCAGCAGCTCTCCCCGGCGCTACGAGCAGTACTTC
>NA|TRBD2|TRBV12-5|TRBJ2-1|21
CASGLVPTLGLAGGSYNEQFF
TGTGCTAGTGGTTTGGTCCCGACCCTAGGACTAGCGGGGGGCTCCTACAATGAGCAGTTCTTC
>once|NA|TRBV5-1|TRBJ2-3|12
CASSFGTDTQYF
TGCGCCAGCAGCTTTGGAACAGATACGCAGTATTTT
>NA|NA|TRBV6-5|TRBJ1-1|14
CASSTQGRNTEAFF
TGTGCCAGCAGTACCCAGGGTCGGAACACTGAAGCTTTCTTT
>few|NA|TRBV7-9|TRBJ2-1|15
CASSRTGSSYNEQFF
TGTGCCAGCAGTCGGACTGGCAGCTCCTACAATGAGCAGTTCTTC
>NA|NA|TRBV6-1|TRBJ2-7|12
CASSESSYEQYF
TGTGCCAGCAGTGAATCCAGCTACGAGCAGTACTTC
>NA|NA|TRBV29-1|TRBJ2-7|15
CSVEFTGKGPYEQYF
TGCAGCGTTGAATTTACAGGGAAGGGTCCCTACGAGCAGTACTTC
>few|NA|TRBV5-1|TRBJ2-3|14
CASSLGQNTDTQYF
TGCGCCAGCAGCTTAGGACAGAACACAGATACGCAGTATTTT
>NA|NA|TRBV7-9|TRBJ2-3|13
CASSPRVTDTQYF
TGTGCCAGCAGCCCCAGGGTTACAGATACGCAGTATTTT
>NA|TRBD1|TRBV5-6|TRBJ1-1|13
CASIGDRRTEAFF
TGTGCCAGCATCGGGGACAGGAGGACTGAAGCTTTCTTT
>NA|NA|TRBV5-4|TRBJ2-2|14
CASSFRQVTGELFF
TGTGCCAGCAGCTTTAGACAGGTCACCGGGGAGCTGTTTTTT
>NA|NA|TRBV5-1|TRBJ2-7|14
CASKVVGGFDEQYF
TGCGCCAGCAAGGTAGTCGGGGGCTTCGACGAGCAGTACTTC
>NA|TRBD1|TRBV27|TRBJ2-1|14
CASSTRTGSNEQFF
TGTGCCAGCAGTACACGGACAGGGTCGAATGAGCAGTTCTTC
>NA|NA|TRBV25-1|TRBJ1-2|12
CASSGQGFGYTF
TGTGCCAGCAGTGGGCAGGGTTTTGGCTACACCTTC
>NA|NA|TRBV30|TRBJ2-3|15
CAWSVVGGSTDTQYF
TGTGCCTGGAGTGTAGTAGGGGGAAGCACAGATACGCAGTATTTT
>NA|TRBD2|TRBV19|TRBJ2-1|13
CATTGGLVDEQFF
TGTGCCACCACGGGGGGGTTAGTGGATGAGCAGTTCTTC
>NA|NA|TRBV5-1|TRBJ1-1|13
CASSLVVNTEAFF
TGCGCCAGCAGCTTGGTAGTTAACACTGAAGCTTTCTTT
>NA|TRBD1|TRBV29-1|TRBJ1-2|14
CSVEEQGANYGYTF
TGCAGCGTTGAAGAACAGGGGGCTAACTATGGCTACACCTTC